Reported below is one TCR beta chain. A read error is possible here, since a much larger clone lies one base away. Other DNA sequences in the sample encode the same CDR3. Authors' analysis steps: Amplified reference gene primers provided the basis for estimating nucleated cell counts. Method: immunoSEQ multiplex PCR; TCRdb's copy keeps in-frame clones and lacks some. That table supplies the V and J calls and clone size; D and trimming were determined from the DNA. Of 15,000 to 20,000 clones in the sample, approximately 84% are singletons; the top ten hold roughly 15%. CDR1 and CDR2 from the germline V gene are SGHAT and FQNNGV. The CDR3 runs to 15 residues. V was trimmed by 9 bases and J by 7 bases, leaving 22 bases between them. This specimen belongs to a study of blood T cell repertoires in COVID-19. For the study at large: Sites in the United States, Italy and Spain provided acute and convalescent COVID-19 samples. In each case, the material was cDNA or gDNA derived from T cells, B-cell-depleted T cells, or PBMCs.

The specimen was peripheral blood. This receptor was taken from a human donor in a cohort sampled during active COVID-19. The gene calls are TRBV11-2 and TRBJ2-1; possibly TRBD2 for D (6 bases). CDR3 residues: CASTIGGGGKNEQFF. For the CDR3, the DNA is TGTGCCAGTACCATCGGTGGGGGAGGTAAGAATGAGCAGTTCTTC.